One and the same sample provided the 18 T cell receptor beta chains below, sequenced in a study of Graves' ophthalmopathy and Graves' hyperthyroidism. The authors amplified TCR beta CDR3 regions from RNA transcripts. After a first-round RT-PCR with HTBI primers, a second-round multiplex PCR was run. One entry per CDR3 protein, called by TCRdb with MiXCR from the multiplex PCR reads. The sample yields 150,000 to 200,000 distinct CDR3 sequences, just under 40% seen once. The sequencing sample was made of peripheral blood. The receptors originated from a man aged 30 to 39 with Graves' ophthalmopathy.

This clonotype has a count of ten or more. This chain uses TRBV28 with TRBJ2-5, with 15 bases lining up with TRBD2. This CDR3 has 15 residues. The junction had 2 bases not matched to a gene; V was cut back by 5 bases and J by 4 bases. Germline assignment: CDR1 MDHEN and CDR2 SYDVKM. CDR3 protein: CASSRGLAGGETQYF. CDR3 coding DNA: TGTGCCAGCAGTCGGGGACTAGCGGGAGGAGAGACCCAGTACTTC.

Here the CDR3 DNA reads TGTGCCAGCAGAGGGGAACTGAGGAATTCACCCCTCCACTTT. Translating it yields CASRGELRNSPLHF. The rearrangement joins TRBV28 to TRBJ1-6; TRBD1 might be the D (5 bases). V lost 6 bases and J 7 bases, leaving 13 bases between the germline ends. The CDR3 runs 14 residues. CDR1 and CDR2 from the germline V gene are MDHEN and SYDVKM.

The CDR3 DNA sequence: TGTGCCAGCAGTTTAGTCGCGGAAGCTTTCTTT. As protein: CASSLVAEAFF. This chain connects TRBV25-1 to TRBJ1-1; D gene unclear. The V end was cut by 5 bases, the J end by 8 bases, with 9 bases between. Per germline, CDR1 MGHDK and CDR2 SYGVNS. CDR3 length: 11 amino acids.

V usage is TRBV7-3 and J usage is TRBJ2-2, with D uncertain. V was shortened by 0 bases and J by 5 bases, with 7 bases between the two germline ends. Germline CDR1 reads SGHTA; CDR2 reads FQGTGA. The CDR3 sequence is 14 residues long. The DNA for the CDR3 is TGTGCCAGCAGCTTAACCCCACTGACCGGGGAGCTGTTTTTT. Protein product: CASSLTPLTGELFF.

This clonotype was found once. Germline and junction disagree at one end, which may indicate a read error. The gene calls are TRBV5-1 and TRBJ2-7, with 8 nucleotides matching TRBD2. Germline CDR1 SGHRS, CDR2 YFSETQ. This CDR3 is built from 14 residues. The CDR3 loop reads CASSSLTSEDEQQF. The CDR3 coding sequence is TGCGCCAGCAGCTCTTTGACTAGCGAAGACGAGCAGCAGTTC.

This rearrangement joins TRBV6-2 or TRBV6-3 to TRBJ2-6, with 7 bases identical to TRBD1. The CDR3 spans 19 residues. Trimming removed 2 bases from V and 1 base from J; junction bases left unmatched: 11. Germline CDR1 and CDR2: MNHEY and SVGEGT. CDR3 sequence reads: CASSYRDSSYGSGANVLTF. The CDR3, as DNA: TGTGCCAGCAGTTACCGGGACAGCTCCTACGGGTCTGGGGCCAACGTCCTGACTTTC.

This clonotype has a count of ten or more. The rearrangement links TRBV3-1 to TRBJ1-1; 7 nucleotides align to TRBD1. V shed 6 bases, J shed 0 bases, and the junction held 1 base outside the gene matches. The CDR3 runs to 13 residues. Germline V gives CDR1 LGHDT, CDR2 YNNKEL (reference sequence). CDR3 residues: CASRTGLNTEAFF. In DNA, the CDR3 is TGTGCCAGCAGGACAGGGTTGAACACTGAAGCTTTCTTT.

This clonotype was found many times. The chain carries TRBV6-2 or TRBV6-3 and TRBJ1-5, with 9 bases lining up with TRBD1. Losses at the gene ends were 4 bases for V and 7 bases for J; bases not matched to a gene: 11. The CDR3 is made up of 16 amino acids. The germline gives CDR1 MNHEY, CDR2 SVGEGT. The CDR3 is CASSSGRDREWQPQHF. In nucleotides, the CDR3 is TGTGCCAGCAGTTCGGGGCGGGACAGGGAATGGCAGCCCCAGCATTTT.

The CDR3 sequence: CASTTFTRFRDSTYEQYF. DNA of the CDR3: TGTGCCAGCACCACATTTACCCGTTTCCGGGACAGCACCTACGAGCAGTACTTC. The chain employs TRBV28 and TRBJ2-7, with 7 bases identical to TRBD1. The CDR3 totals 18 residues. Losses at the gene ends were 7 bases for V and 2 bases for J; bases not matched to a gene: 20. CDR1 and CDR2 (germline): MDHEN, SYDVKM.

In this sample, this clonotype turned up many times. The V and J genes are TRBV30 and TRBJ1-2; D unclear. CDR3 length: 11 amino acids. The V gene lost 4 bases and the J gene lost 8 bases, with 11 bases spanning the gap. Germline CDR1 reads GTSNPN; CDR2 reads SVGIG (reference sequence). The DNA for the CDR3 is TGTGCCTGGAAGGATCCTTCGGGCTACACCTTC. It is translated as CAWKDPSGYTF.

This rearrangement joins TRBV28 to TRBJ1-2; 7 bases align to TRBD1. CDR1 and CDR2 from the germline V gene are MDHEN and SYDVKM. The CDR3 runs 16 residues. Unmatched junction bases numbered 8, after V lost 4 bases and J lost 0 bases. The CDR3 bases are TGTGCCAGCAGTTCCCGTGGAGGGGGCGCTAACTATGGCTACACCTTC. Translation: CASSSRGGGANYGYTF.

This chain joins TRBV6-2 or TRBV6-3 and TRBJ2-7; 7 bases are a match to TRBD1. The length of the CDR3 is 15 residues. Unmatched junction bases numbered 8, after V lost 2 bases and J lost 4 bases. CDR1 is MNHEY and CDR2 is SVGEGT in the germline V gene. The CDR3 DNA follows: TGTGCCAGCAGTTACCCTCGGGACAGTATTTACGAGCAGTACTTC. Translation gives CASSYPRDSIYEQYF.

The V call is TRBV6-5, the J call TRBJ1-2; D gene uncertain. V was shortened by 4 bases and J by 3 bases, with 15 bases between the two germline ends. This CDR3 has 15 residues. Per the germline V gene, CDR1 is MNHEY and CDR2 is SVGAGI. The CDR3 here is CASSSRPGRDYGYTF. For the CDR3, the DNA is TGTGCCAGCAGTTCCCGTCCGGGAAGGGACTATGGCTACACCTTC.

At least ten counts were recorded for this clonotype. The rearrangement joins TRBV7-2 to TRBJ2-3; 8 bases match TRBD1. Germline CDR1 and CDR2: SGHTA and FQGNSA. V lost 2 bases, J lost 4 bases, and 2 bases stayed unmatched. This CDR3 region has 14 residues. The CDR3 here is CASSLSQGADTQYF. As DNA, the CDR3 is TGTGCCAGCAGCTTATCACAGGGGGCAGATACGCAGTATTTT.

This clonotype was detected only a few times. The chain uses TRBV6-2 or TRBV6-3 and TRBJ2-7; D gene unclear. CDR1 is MNHEY and CDR2 is SVGEGT in the germline V gene. Trimming removed 2 bases from V and 4 bases from J, with 6 bases in between. The CDR3 totals 12 residues. The CDR3 region is CASSYTRYEQYF. CDR3 in DNA: TGTGCCAGCAGTTACACCAGATACGAGCAGTACTTC.

There are many counts of this clonotype. The rearrangement links TRBV6-5 to TRBJ2-5; 10 bases are shared with TRBD1. CDR3 size: 16 residues. Germline V gene lookup returns CDR1 MNHEY and CDR2 SVGAGI. After removal of 2 bases from V and 3 bases from J, the junction contained 6 bases not matched to a gene. The chain's CDR3 is CASSYTGTGVEETQYF. In DNA, the CDR3 is TGTGCCAGCAGTTACACTGGGACAGGGGTAGAAGAGACCCAGTACTTC.

V and J are TRBV11-2 and TRBJ1-2; D is unclear. Deletions cut 0 bases from V and 5 bases from J, with 13 bases between. CDR3 length equals 15 residues. The germline V gene encodes CDR1 SGHAT and CDR2 FQNNGV. CDR3 residues: CASSLEIASGYGYTF. The DNA for the CDR3 is TGTGCCAGCAGCTTAGAAATAGCTTCGGGGTATGGCTACACCTTC.

The chain carries TRBV30 and TRBJ2-7; no reliable D call. Trimming removed 5 bases at V and 2 bases at J, with 10 bases between. This CDR3 has 12 amino acids. Germline V CDR1 and CDR2: GTSNPN, SVGIG (reference sequence). DNA for the CDR3: TGTGCCTGGGGAAATAGCCCCTACGAGCAGTACTTC. It yields the protein CAWGNSPYEQYF.